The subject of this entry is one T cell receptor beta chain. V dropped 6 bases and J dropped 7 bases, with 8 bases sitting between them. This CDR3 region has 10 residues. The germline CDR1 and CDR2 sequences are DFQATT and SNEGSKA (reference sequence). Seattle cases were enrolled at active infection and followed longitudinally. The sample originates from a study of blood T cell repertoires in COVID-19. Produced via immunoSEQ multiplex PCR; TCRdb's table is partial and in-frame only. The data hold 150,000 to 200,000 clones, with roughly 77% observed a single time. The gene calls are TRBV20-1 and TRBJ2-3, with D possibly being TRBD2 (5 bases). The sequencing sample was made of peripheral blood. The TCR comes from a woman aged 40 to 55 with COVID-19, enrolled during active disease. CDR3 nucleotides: TGCAGTGCCGGGGAGTATACGCAGTATTTT. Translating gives CSAGEYTQYF.